Listed below are T cell receptor beta chains from one sample, sequenced in a study of OX40 agonist ivuxolimab in advanced cancers. Measured with immunoSEQ multiplex PCR; TCRdb has only the in-frame clones, and not every one. Counted here are 85,000 to 95,000 clones, approximately 89% occurring once; the ten biggest clones make up 0.33%. Specimen: CD4+ or CD8+ T cells sorted from blood, collected in a trial of the OX40 agonist ivuxolimab. The receptors originated from an adult with an advanced solid tumor such as melanoma, head and neck, liver or kidney cancer. Both conserved end residues are part of each CDR3. A D gene is named only where the DNA matches it firmly. Rows give clone size only sometimes, using once, few, many, or a class for an expanded clone.

size | J | V | D | DNA | CDR3
- | TRBJ1-2 | TRBV28 | - | TGTGCCAGCAGTTTTAGGGTTCCCGTCCATGGCTACACCTTC | CASSFRVPVHGYTF
- | TRBJ1-3 | TRBV7-9 | TRBD1 | TGTGCCAGCAGCTCAGGACAGGGGGAAGGAAACACCATATATTTT | CASSSGQGEGNTIYF
few | TRBJ1-2 | TRBV28 | - | TGTGCCAGCAGTTTTGGTTCGGGATTATATGGCTACACCTTC | CASSFGSGLYGYTF
few | TRBJ2-2 | TRBV6-5 | TRBD2 | TGTGCCAGCAAAGGACTAGCGGTGAACACCGGGGAGCTGTTTTTT | CASKGLAVNTGELFF
- | TRBJ2-1 | TRBV5-1 | - | TGCGCCAGCAGCCTGGGATGGGCTTTCGATGAGCAGTTCTTC | CASSLGWAFDEQFF
- | TRBJ1-4 | TRBV4-3 | - | TGCGCCAGCAGCCAAGGTGCACGAACTAATGAAAAACTGTTTTTT | CASSQGARTNEKLFF
once | TRBJ2-7 | TRBV29-1 | - | TGCAGCGTAGGTGGAACCTACGAGCAGTACTTC | CSVGGTYEQYF
- | TRBJ1-2 | TRBV5-5 | - | TGTGCCAGCAGCGAAGGGACTGGAGCTAACTATGGCTACACCTTC | CASSEGTGANYGYTF
once | TRBJ1-2 | TRBV7-3 | - | TGTGCCAGCAGCTCAGGGCCCGAGTATGGCTACACCTTC | CASSSGPEYGYTF
few | TRBJ2-2 | TRBV5-6 | - | TGTGCCAGCAGCTCACCCGGGACACCGAACACCGGGGAGCTGTTTTTT | CASSSPGTPNTGELFF
- | TRBJ2-5 | TRBV4-2 | TRBD2 | TGTGCCAGCAGCCAAGTACTAGCGGGGGAGGAGACCCAGTACTTC | CASSQVLAGEETQYF
few | TRBJ2-6 | TRBV27 | TRBD1 | TGTGCCAGTAAACAGGGGTTTTCTGGGGCCAACGTCCTGACTTTC | CASKQGFSGANVLTF
- | TRBJ2-3 | TRBV7-2 | - | TGTGCCAGCAGCTTAGAGAGGACAGATACGCAGTATTTT | CASSLERTDTQYF
- | TRBJ1-2 | TRBV7-9 | TRBD1 | TGTGCCAGCAGCGTGACAGGGGGCCGGTCATGGGGCTACACCTTC | CASSVTGGRSWGYTF
once | TRBJ1-5 | TRBV18 | - | TGTGCCAGCTCACCTTTCTCTGATTCAGGGCAGCCCCAGCATTTT | CASSPFSDSGQPQHF
- | TRBJ1-5 | TRBV25-1 | - | TGTGCCAGCAGTGAACATGCAGTTAATCAGCCCCAGCATTTT | CASSEHAVNQPQHF
- | TRBJ2-2 | TRBV25-1 | - | TGTGCCAGCAGTGCCCGACAGGCCTACACCGGGGAGCTGTTTTTT | CASSARQAYTGELFF
once | TRBJ1-1 | TRBV4-2 | TRBD1 | TGTGCCAGCGGCCGACAGGGGATGAACACTGAAGCTTTCTTT | CASGRQGMNTEAFF
- | TRBJ2-1 | TRBV27 | - | TGTGCCAGCAGTTTAACAGCGGCCAAGGGAGGTGAGCAGTTCTTC | CASSLTAAKGGEQFF
- | TRBJ1-4 | TRBV7-9 | - | TGTGCCAGCAGCCTCCTGGACAGCGCTAATGAAAAACTGTTTTTT | CASSLLDSANEKLFF
- | TRBJ1-2 | TRBV7-2 | - | TGTGCCAGCAGCCCTGGGACGGTACCCTATGGCTACACCTTC | CASSPGTVPYGYTF
- | TRBJ2-5 | TRBV14 | - | TGTGCCAGCAGCCTTGGGCAGGGGTTTCGGGAGACCCAGTACTTC | CASSLGQGFRETQYF
- | TRBJ2-3 | TRBV7-9 | - | TGTGCCAGCATCCAGAGCGGGCGCACAGATACGCAGTATTTT | CASIQSGRTDTQYF
- | TRBJ1-3 | TRBV6-1 | TRBD1 | TGTGCCAGCAGCCAAGACAGGGGTAGTAACACCATATATTTT | CASSQDRGSNTIYF
few | TRBJ2-2 | TRBV27 | TRBD2 | TGTGCCAGCAGTTTAGCGGGGGGTACCGGGGAGCTGTTTTTT | CASSLAGGTGELFF
- | TRBJ2-1 | TRBV7-6 | - | TGTGCCAGCAGCTCCCCCGGCAGGGGCAATGAGCAGTTCTTC | CASSSPGRGNEQFF
- | TRBJ2-2 | TRBV11-3 | TRBD2 | TGTGCCAGCAGCTTATACGGCGGGAGCCAAGACACCGGGGAGCTGTTTTTT | CASSLYGGSQDTGELFF
- | TRBJ1-2 | TRBV30 | - | TGTGCCTGGGGCCCCTTGGGGATCGCGTACACCTTC | CAWGPLGIAYTF
- | TRBJ2-4 | TRBV6-7 | - | TGTGCCAGCAGTTACTCGCGGTCCTCAGCCAAAAACATTCAGTACTTC | CASSYSRSSAKNIQYF
- | TRBJ2-7 | TRBV9 | - | TGTGCCAGCAGCTTAGCAGGGAACTCCTACGAGCAGTACTTC | CASSLAGNSYEQYF
- | TRBJ1-3 | TRBV7-6 | - | TGTGCCAGCAGCTCGCCCCTACAGGGTGCTGGAAACACCATATATTTT | CASSSPLQGAGNTIYF
- | TRBJ2-3 | TRBV5-4 | - | TGTGCCAGCACCACTGGGGGTAGCGGCACAGATACGCAGTATTTT | CASTTGGSGTDTQYF
few | TRBJ1-5 | TRBV19 | - | TGTGCCAGCCGGGACACCCTAGATCAGCCCCAGCATTTT | CASRDTLDQPQHF
- | TRBJ1-1 | TRBV23-1 | - | TGCGCCAGCAGTTACCGACAGTCCCTGGCTGAAGCTTTCTTT | CASSYRQSLAEAFF
- | TRBJ2-1 | TRBV6-4 | TRBD2 | TGTGCCAGCAGTCTCACTAGCGGGAGTTTGGATGAGCAGTTCTTC | CASSLTSGSLDEQFF
- | TRBJ1-6 | TRBV6-1 | - | TGTGCCAGCAGTGAAGCAGGGATTTCACCCCTCCACTTT | CASSEAGISPLHF
- | TRBJ1-2 | TRBV19 | TRBD1 | TGTGCCAGTACGATACGGGACAGACTCTATGGCTACACCTTC | CASTIRDRLYGYTF
- | TRBJ2-1 | TRBV4-2 | TRBD2 | TGTGCCAGCGGACCTGCTCTAGCGGGAATAAATGAGCAGTTCTTC | CASGPALAGINEQFF
- | TRBJ2-1 | TRBV30 | - | TGTGCCTGGAGTCTGGAGGGTGAGCAGTTCTTC | CAWSLEGEQFF
once | TRBJ2-6 | TRBV7-9 | - | TGTGCCAGGGGGGGTCCGGCCGTAGGCGTCCTGACTTTC | CARGGPAVGVLTF
- | TRBJ2-3 | TRBV30 | TRBD2 | TGTGCCTGGAGTGTAGGGCTAGCGGGGGCCACAGATACGCAGTATTTT | CAWSVGLAGATDTQYF
- | TRBJ2-1 | TRBV4-3 | - | TGCGCCAGCAGCCGAATGGACTACAATGAGCAGTTCTTC | CASSRMDYNEQFF
few | TRBJ1-1 | TRBV4-1 | - | TGCGCCAGCAGCCTCCCAGGGACCGATGAAGCTTTCTTT | CASSLPGTDEAFF